Sequencing of this T cell receptor delta chain was carried out in a study of Vδ1+ human thymocytes. A remark on this clone: What it binds is unknown. The junction shows a germline mismatch at one end, possibly a read error.

The template was reverse-transcribed extracted RNA. The CDR3 regions were amplified by multiplex PCR from V-gene primers to a constant-region primer. TCRdb repeated clone calling on the multiplex PCR reads with CATT. The sample lists 20,000 to 25,000 delta-chain clones, roughly 8% occurring once. Thymocytes were sorted as CD3+ TCRVdelta1+ TCRVdelta2- after alphabeta T cell depletion. Purity of the sorted Vdelta1+ thymocytes ranged from about 97% to 99.6%. The germline gives CDR1 TSWWSYY, CDR2 QGS. The CDR3 runs 19 residues. Study-wide findings and caveats: About 20% of thymic delta-chain sequences were Vdelta2, with few Vdelta3, unlike blood Vdelta1+ controls. TRD repertoires were essentially private, unlike widely shared TRG clonotypes. In the thymus, TRG and TRD repertoires looked highly polyclonal with Gaussian CDR3 lengths.

Sequencing was done on a sample of Vdelta1+ gamma-delta thymocytes from the thymus. Regarding subset: FACS-sorted CD3+ TCRalphabeta- TCRVdelta1+ TCRVdelta2- thymocytes. The chain has TRDV1 and TRDJ1; TRDD3 aligns across 12 bases. This TCR was recovered from a child under two years old who had congenital heart surgery. This CDR3 is CALGELLSYWGILSDKLTF. The DNA for the CDR3 is TGTGCTCTTGGGGAGCTCCTTTCCTACTGGGGGATACTCTCCGATAAACTCACCTTT.